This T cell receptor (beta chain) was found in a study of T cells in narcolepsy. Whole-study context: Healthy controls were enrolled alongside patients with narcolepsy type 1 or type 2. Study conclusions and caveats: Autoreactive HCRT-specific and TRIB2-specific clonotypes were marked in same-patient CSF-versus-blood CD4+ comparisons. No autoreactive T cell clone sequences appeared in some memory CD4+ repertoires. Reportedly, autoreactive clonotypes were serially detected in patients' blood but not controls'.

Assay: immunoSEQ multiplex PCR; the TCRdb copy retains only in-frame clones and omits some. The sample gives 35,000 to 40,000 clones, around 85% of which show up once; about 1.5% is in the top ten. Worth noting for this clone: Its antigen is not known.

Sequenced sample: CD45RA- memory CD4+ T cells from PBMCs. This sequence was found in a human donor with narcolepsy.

DNA for the CDR3: TGTGCCAGCAGTTCCGGGACAGGACGCACAGATACGCAGTATTTT. Protein product: CASSSGTGRTDTQYF. V gene TRBV27 combines with J gene TRBJ2-3; 8 bases are a match to TRBD1. This CDR3 spans 15 amino acids. Germline trimming cut 4 bases from V and 1 base from J; bases unmatched to any gene: 4. The germline V gene encodes CDR1 MNHEY and CDR2 SMNVEV (reference sequence).